The text below deals with one T cell receptor beta chain. This clonotype was observed at least ten times. Its specific antigen is unknown. Per-base qualities were not stored, and no clone one base away is much larger. Library construction relied on 5' RACE. Reads for this sample came from a NextSeq 500. The TCR library protocol attached unique molecular identifiers to individual cDNA molecules to correct for sequencing error and PCR bias. Sequencing covered both TCR alpha and beta chains, and within each sample the abundances of alpha and beta sequences were tightly co-correlated. From the authors' description of their analysis: V gene, J gene and CDR3 annotation of TCR sequences was performed with Decombinator V4. TCRs were defined as expanded if a significant change between any two time points was detected under a Poisson model with p below 0.0001. TCR abundances were normalised to the total number of TCRs sequenced in each sample and reported as counts per million. TRAV1-2 paired with TRAJ12, TRAJ20 or TRAJ33 defined MAIT TCRs, while TRAV10 paired with TRAJ18 defined iNKT TCRs. VDJdb, accessed 1 November 2021, was searched for CMV, EBV and SARS-CoV-2 annotated TCRs, excluding TCRs annotated for multiple antigens. The public reads were run again by TCRdb, first through fastp at Q25 and then through MiXCR, and only productive beta chains were kept. Rows are combined by CDR3 protein, so each entry shows the most common genes and DNA. Here the V and J calls rest on TCRdb's processing, not on the authors' analysis. The sample profile shows 35,000 to 40,000 distinct CDR3 sequences; approximately 5% of them were found once. Of the sample, roughly 24% is held by the ten largest clones.

These data are taken from a study of early T cells in non-severe SARS-CoV-2 infection (dated by TCRdb to the early 2020s). Turning to the overall study: TCR sequencing used bulk RNA from unsorted whole blood, so alpha and beta chains could not be paired.

Inclusive of the bounding cysteine and phenylalanine, the CDR3 is 15 residues long. Only the CDR3 DNA is retained, 45 bases long and in frame from the first base. From a lookup of the germline V gene, CDR1 and CDR2 are SGHVS and FQNEAQ. For this chain, trimming is 5 bases at the V end and 4 bases at the J end, and the number of junction bases without a gene match is 10. This was a case-control study nested in a cohort of healthcare workers in London, UK, who had nasopharyngeal swab PCR tests and blood samples taken every week. Healthcare workers were recruited during the week of the UK lockdown, between 23 and 31 March 2020, and followed weekly for up to roughly 16 weeks. What the research found in general, with its limitations: Matching against VDJdb was skewed toward anti-spike CD8 responses, likely underestimated virus-specific expansions, and missed private and CD4 specificities.

The rearranged chain carries TRBV7-8 and TRBJ1-2, and 7 junction bases match TRBD1. The material sequenced was whole blood. The origin of this receptor is an adult who was a healthcare worker with PCR-confirmed SARS-CoV-2 infection or an uninfected control (not recorded which). Here the CDR3 is given as CASSPYRGPLYGYTF. The DNA is TGTGCCAGCAGCCCCTACAGGGGCCCTCTCTATGGCTACACCTTC.